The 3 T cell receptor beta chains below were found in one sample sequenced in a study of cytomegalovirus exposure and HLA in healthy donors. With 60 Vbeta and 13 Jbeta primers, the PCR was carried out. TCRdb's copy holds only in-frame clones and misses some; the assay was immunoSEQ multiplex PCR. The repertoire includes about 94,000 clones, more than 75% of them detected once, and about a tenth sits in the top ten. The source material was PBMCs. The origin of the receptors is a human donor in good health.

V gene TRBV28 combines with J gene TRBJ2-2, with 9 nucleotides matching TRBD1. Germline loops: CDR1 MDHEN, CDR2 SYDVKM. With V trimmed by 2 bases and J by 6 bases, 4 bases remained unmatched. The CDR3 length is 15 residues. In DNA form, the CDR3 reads TGTGCCAGCAGTTTAGGAACAGGGGGCCCCGGGGAGCTGTTTTTT. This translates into CASSLGTGGPGELFF.

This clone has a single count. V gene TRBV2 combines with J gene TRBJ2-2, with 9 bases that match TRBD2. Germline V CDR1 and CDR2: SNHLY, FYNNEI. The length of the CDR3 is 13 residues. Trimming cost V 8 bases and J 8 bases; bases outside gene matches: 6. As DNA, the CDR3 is TGTGCCAGCGAGACTAGCGGAGAAGGGGAGCTGTTTTTT. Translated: CASETSGEGELFF. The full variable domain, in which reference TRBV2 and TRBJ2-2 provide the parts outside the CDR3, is EPEVTQTPSHQVTQMGQEVILRCVPISNHLYFYWYRQILGQKVEFLVSFYNNEISEKSEIFDDQFSVERPDGSNFTLKIRSTKLEDSAMYFCASETSGEGELFFGEGSRLTVL.

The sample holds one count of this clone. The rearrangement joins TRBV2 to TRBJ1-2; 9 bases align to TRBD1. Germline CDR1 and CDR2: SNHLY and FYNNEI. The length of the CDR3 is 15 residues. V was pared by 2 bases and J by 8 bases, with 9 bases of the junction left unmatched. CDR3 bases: TGTGCCAGCAGTGAATGGGACAGGGCCCTCCAAGGCTACACCTTC. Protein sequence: CASSEWDRALQGYTF.